This TCR beta chain was recorded in a study of shared clonotypes between healthy human individuals. At the level of the study: Each donor had three CD4 naive, three CD4 memory, two CD8 naive and one CD8 memory plate. Study results and limitations: Sharing across four donors was seen in around 5% of naive CD4 clonotypes. Sequencing of the sorted subsets was shown by rarefaction to be incomplete despite large depth.

This clone occurred a few times. The antigen remains undetermined. This sample also contains other DNA sequences that code for the same CDR3. The sorted-subset replicate PCRs were given around 0.2 ug DNA, which is approximately 30,000 T cell genomes. TCRdb keeps only in-frame clones here, not all; method: immunoSEQ multiplex PCR. This table holds roughly 1,000,000 clones, approximately 78% found once. The CDR3 has 13 amino acids. V was cut by 3 bases and J by 2 bases, with 7 bases left in between. In germline, CDR1 is KGHSH, CDR2 LQKENI. The chain recombines TRBV18 with TRBJ1-2; tentatively, D is TRBD1 (5 bases). Sequences were obtained from memory CD4+ T cells from PBMCs. Sample subset: CD45RA-negative fraction. This clonotype was sampled from a man aged 18 to 30 in good health. Some clones in this sample may be carry-over from other donors' samples. The CDR3, as DNA: TGTGCCAGCTCACCGGAGGGGAACTATGGCTACACCTTC. Its protein product is CASSPEGNYGYTF.